A selection of T cell receptor beta chains follows, all from one sample in a study of beta chain features in type 1 diabetes. Repertoires were generated with immunoSEQ multiplex PCR, while TCRdb's copy carries only in-frame clones and drops some. The table shows around 250,000 clones, with around 25% occurring only once. The specimen was naive CD4+ T cells from blood. Source of these receptors: a woman aged 25 to 45 with type 1 diabetes. Both conserved end residues are part of each CDR3. D genes are given only for firm matches. Clone size is not always given. Where it is, it says once, few, many or a class for expanded clones.

TRBJ1-2,TRBV2,-,TRBD1,CASSETGGYYGYTF,TGTGCCAGCAGTGAAACAGGGGGCTACTATGGCTACACCTTC
TRBJ2-2,TRBV18,-,TRBD1,CASQRTGANTGELFF,TGTGCCAGCCAACGGACAGGGGCTAACACCGGGGAGCTGTTTTTT
TRBJ1-1,TRBV5-4,-,TRBD1,CASSFGQGVLAEAFF,TGTGCCAGCAGCTTCGGACAGGGCGTTTTGGCTGAAGCTTTCTTT
TRBJ2-3,TRBV6-5,-,TRBD2,CASSPFHLAGHTQYF,TGTGCCAGCAGTCCCTTCCACCTAGCGGGTCATACGCAGTATTTT
TRBJ2-6,TRBV5-1,few,TRBD1,CASTRTGSTGANVLTF,TGCGCCAGCACTAGGACAGGGAGTACGGGGGCCAACGTCCTGACTTTC
TRBJ1-2,TRBV28,-,TRBD1,CASISGGYGYTF,TGTGCCAGCATCTCAGGGGGGTATGGCTACACCTTC
TRBJ2-1,TRBV11-1,few,-,CASSFRESSYNEQFF,TGTGCCAGCAGCTTCCGGGAGTCGTCCTACAATGAGCAGTTCTTC
TRBJ2-7,TRBV28,few,-,CASSPPGRPKAPYF,TGTGCCAGCAGTCCCCCTGGGCGACCCAAAGCTCCGTACTTC
TRBJ1-3,TRBV29-1,few,-,CSVEPPGDTIYF,TGCAGCGTTGAGCCCCCCGGGGACACCATATATTTT
TRBJ2-1,TRBV6-5,once,-,CASSYTEKYNEQFF,TGTGCCAGCAGTTACACCGAGAAGTACAATGAGCAGTTCTTC
TRBJ1-5,TRBV6-5,-,TRBD1,CASSYSGTGNQPQHF,TGTGCCAGCAGTTACTCGGGGACAGGGAATCAGCCCCAGCATTTT
TRBJ1-1,TRBV14,-,-,CASSHLTVDTEAFF,TGTGCCAGCAGCCATTTGACAGTGGACACTGAAGCTTTCTTT
TRBJ1-2,TRBV19,-,-,CASRGTGTNYGYTF,TGTGCCAGTAGAGGAACAGGCACTAACTATGGCTACACCTTC
TRBJ2-1,TRBV6-5,few,-,CASSLDGSSWDEQFF,TGTGCCAGCAGTTTAGACGGGAGTAGTTGGGATGAGCAGTTCTTC
TRBJ2-3,TRBV7-9,few,-,CASSPGRGASTDTQYF,TGTGCCAGCAGCCCAGGAAGGGGCGCAAGCACAGATACGCAGTATTTT
TRBJ2-5,TRBV15,-,-,CATSRDHGGETQYF,TGTGCCACCAGCAGAGATCATGGAGGGGAGACCCAGTACTTC
TRBJ1-2,TRBV9,-,-,CASSGVGWDTTVVSGYTF,TGTGCCAGCAGCGGCGTAGGGTGGGACACGACTGTCGTAAGTGGCTACACCTTC
TRBJ2-1,TRBV6-6,-,TRBD2,CASSYRGSGDYNEQFF,TGTGCCAGCAGTTACCGAGGTAGCGGGGACTACAATGAGCAGTTCTTC
TRBJ2-4,TRBV4-1,-,-,CASSQERRTARIAKNIQYF,TGCGCCAGCAGCCAAGAAAGAAGGACAGCTAGAATAGCCAAAAACATTCAGTACTTC
TRBJ2-7,TRBV6-1,-,TRBD2,CASRGRAGDYEQYF,TGTGCCAGCAGAGGTCGCGCGGGAGACTACGAGCAGTACTTC
TRBJ2-3,TRBV5-1,-,TRBD2,CASRQLADTTDTQYF,TGCGCCAGCAGACAACTAGCGGACACCACAGATACGCAGTATTTT
TRBJ1-1,TRBV30,-,TRBD1,CAWGRGDFNAFF,TGTGCCTGGGGCAGGGGGGACTTCAATGCTTTCTTT
TRBJ2-7,TRBV28,few,TRBD1,CASSSPSGQGLREQYF,TGTGCCAGCAGTTCCCCCTCGGGACAGGGACTAAGAGAGCAGTACTTC
TRBJ1-1,TRBV18,few,TRBD1,CASSPPDRVTEAFF,TGTGCCAGCTCACCACCGGACAGGGTCACTGAAGCTTTCTTT
TRBJ2-3,TRBV6-6,-,TRBD1,CASSSVGQGRPDTQYF,TGTGCCAGCAGTTCCGTCGGACAGGGGAGGCCAGATACGCAGTATTTT
TRBJ2-3,TRBV5-6,few,TRBD2,CASSLDLAGGDTQYF,TGTGCCAGCAGCTTGGACCTAGCCGGGGGGGATACGCAGTATTTT
TRBJ2-3,TRBV5-1,-,-,CASSLAGDPRDTQYF,TGCGCCAGCAGCTTGGCGGGGGACCCCAGAGATACGCAGTATTTT
TRBJ2-1,TRBV5-1,-,TRBD2,CASSFHGRSSYNEQFF,TGCGCCAGCAGCTTTCACGGGAGGAGCTCCTACAATGAGCAGTTCTTC
TRBJ2-7,TRBV6-1,few,-,CASSWSAGEYEQYF,TGTGCCAGCAGCTGGTCGGCAGGGGAGTACGAGCAGTACTTC
TRBJ2-6,TRBV5-1,few,-,CASSLASSSGANVLTF,TGCGCCAGCAGCTTGGCCTCCAGCTCTGGGGCCAACGTCCTGACTTTC
TRBJ2-3,TRBV4-1,-,-,CASSHPGGTDTQYF,TGCGCCAGCAGCCACCCGGGGGGCACAGATACGCAGTATTTT
TRBJ1-1,TRBV29-1,-,TRBD1,CSARDRVSNTEAFF,TGCAGCGCCCGGGACAGGGTTTCGAACACTGAAGCTTTCTTT
TRBJ2-1,TRBV29-1,few,TRBD1,CSVERTGRYNEQFF,TGCAGCGTGGAACGGACAGGGAGGTACAATGAGCAGTTCTTC
TRBJ2-7,TRBV11-2,-,-,CASSRVTRGGEQYF,TGTGCCAGCAGCCGAGTCACCAGAGGAGGCGAGCAGTACTTC
TRBJ2-7,TRBV14,few,TRBD2,CASSQDISGTTHYEQYF,TGTGCCAGCAGCCAAGATATATCCGGGACTACCCACTACGAGCAGTACTTC
TRBJ2-5,TRBV5-1,-,-,CASSSITGLGETQYF,TGCGCCAGCAGCTCCATAACAGGGCTCGGAGAGACCCAGTACTTC
TRBJ2-7,TRBV18,few,TRBD2,CASSPTSGSPGAYEQYF,TGTGCCAGCTCACCTACTAGCGGGAGTCCAGGGGCTTACGAGCAGTACTTC
TRBJ2-7,TRBV4-2,-,TRBD2,CASSQDSPSGTYEQYF,TGTGCCAGCAGCCAAGATTCGCCTAGCGGGACTTACGAGCAGTACTTC
TRBJ1-1,TRBV29-1,-,TRBD1,CSVGPPAGGRGEAFF,TGCAGCGTTGGTCCCCCGGCAGGGGGAAGGGGTGAAGCTTTCTTT
TRBJ2-1,TRBV4-1,few,-,CASSQGTGTPNHEQFF,TGCGCCAGCAGCCAAGGGACCGGGACTCCAAACCATGAGCAGTTCTTC
TRBJ2-1,TRBV6-4,-,-,CATRGDASYNEQFF,TGTGCCACCCGCGGGGACGCGTCCTACAATGAGCAGTTCTTC
TRBJ2-5,TRBV5-6,-,TRBD2,CASSLESLAGAQYF,TGTGCCAGCAGCTTGGAGAGCCTAGCGGGAGCCCAGTACTTC
TRBJ2-7,TRBV6-5,-,-,CASSPGEFAYEQYF,TGTGCCAGCAGTCCAGGGGAATTCGCCTACGAGCAGTACTTC
TRBJ1-5,TRBV7-2,-,TRBD1,CASSSWTGAYSNQPQHF,TGTGCCAGCAGCTCCTGGACAGGGGCTTATAGCAATCAGCCCCAGCATTTT
TRBJ2-1,TRBV28,-,TRBD2,CASSFSGRPNEQFF,TGTGCCAGCAGTTTTAGCGGGAGGCCTAATGAGCAGTTCTTC
TRBJ1-3,TRBV9,-,-,CASSVRSGIGNTIYF,TGTGCCAGCAGCGTGCGGAGCGGAATAGGAAACACCATATATTTT
TRBJ2-1,TRBV30,few,-,CAWNSGGSSYNEQFF,TGTGCCTGGAACAGCGGAGGTAGCTCCTACAATGAGCAGTTCTTC
TRBJ2-4,TRBV9,-,TRBD1,CASSVVGDSTIQYF,TGTGCCAGCAGCGTAGTAGGGGACAGTACCATTCAGTACTTC
TRBJ2-1,TRBV7-3,-,-,CASSPQLQGGEQFF,TGTGCCAGCTCCCCCCAACTACAGGGCGGTGAGCAGTTCTTC
TRBJ2-1,TRBV6-5,-,-,CASSPTRAYNEQFF,TGTGCCAGCAGTCCGACGAGGGCCTACAATGAGCAGTTCTTC
TRBJ1-5,TRBV11-2,-,-,CASSQIRGQPQHF,TGTGCCAGCAGCCAGATCAGGGGTCAGCCCCAGCATTTT
TRBJ2-3,TRBV5-4,few,-,CASSLNAHTDTQYF,TGTGCCAGCAGCTTGAATGCACACACAGATACGCAGTATTTT
TRBJ1-5,TRBV19,few,-,CASSSQGRDQPQHF,TGTGCCAGTAGCTCACAGGGAAGGGATCAGCCCCAGCATTTT
TRBJ2-1,TRBV18,-,TRBD2,CASSPTSEKQFF,TGTGCCAGCTCCCCCACTAGCGAGAAGCAGTTCTTC
TRBJ1-1,TRBV11-2,few,TRBD1,CASSPRQGLNTEAFF,TGTGCCAGCAGCCCCCGACAGGGGCTTAACACTGAAGCTTTCTTT